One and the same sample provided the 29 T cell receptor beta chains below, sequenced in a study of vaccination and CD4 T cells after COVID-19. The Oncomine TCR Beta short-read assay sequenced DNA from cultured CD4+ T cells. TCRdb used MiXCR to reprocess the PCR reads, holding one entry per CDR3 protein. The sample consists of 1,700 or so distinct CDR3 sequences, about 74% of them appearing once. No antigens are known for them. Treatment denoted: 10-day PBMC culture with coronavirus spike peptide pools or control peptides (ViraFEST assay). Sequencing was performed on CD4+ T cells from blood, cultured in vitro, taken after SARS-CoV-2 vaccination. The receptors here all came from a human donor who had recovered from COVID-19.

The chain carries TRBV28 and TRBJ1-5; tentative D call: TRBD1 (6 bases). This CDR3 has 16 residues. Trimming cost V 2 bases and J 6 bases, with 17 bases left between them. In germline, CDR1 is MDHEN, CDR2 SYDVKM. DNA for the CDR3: TGTGCCAGCAGTTTAAAGGGACTCCGCAGGGGTCAGCCCCAGCATTTT. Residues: CASSLKGLRRGQPQHF.

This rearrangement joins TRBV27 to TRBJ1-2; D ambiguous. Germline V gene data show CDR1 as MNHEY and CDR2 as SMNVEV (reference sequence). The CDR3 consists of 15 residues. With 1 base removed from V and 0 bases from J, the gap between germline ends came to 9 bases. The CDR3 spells CASSLFGRSNYGYTF. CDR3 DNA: TGTGCCAGCAGTTTATTCGGTAGATCTAACTATGGCTACACCTTC.

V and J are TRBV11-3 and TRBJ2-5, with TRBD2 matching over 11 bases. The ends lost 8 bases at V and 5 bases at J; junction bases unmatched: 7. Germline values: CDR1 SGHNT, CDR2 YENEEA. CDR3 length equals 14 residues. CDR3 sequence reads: CASGIAGGLETQYF. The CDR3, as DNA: TGTGCCAGCGGGATAGCGGGGGGGCTTGAGACCCAGTACTTC.

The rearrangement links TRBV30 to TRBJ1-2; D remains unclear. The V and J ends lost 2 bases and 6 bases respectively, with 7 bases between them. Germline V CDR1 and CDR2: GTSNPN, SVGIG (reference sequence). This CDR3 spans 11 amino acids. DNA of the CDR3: TGTGCCTGGAGTACCGCTGATGGCTACACCTTC. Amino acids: CAWSTADGYTF.

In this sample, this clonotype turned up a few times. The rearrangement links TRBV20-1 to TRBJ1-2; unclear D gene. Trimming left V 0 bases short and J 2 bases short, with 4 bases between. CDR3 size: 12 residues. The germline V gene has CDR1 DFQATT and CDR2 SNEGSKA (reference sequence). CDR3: CSARDGNYGYTF. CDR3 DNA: TGCAGTGCTAGAGACGGGAACTATGGCTACACCTTC.

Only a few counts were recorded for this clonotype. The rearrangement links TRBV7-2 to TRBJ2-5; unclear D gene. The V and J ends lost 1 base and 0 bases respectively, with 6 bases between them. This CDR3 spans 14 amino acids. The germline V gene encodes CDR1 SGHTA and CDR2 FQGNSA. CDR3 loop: CASSLGTDQETQYF. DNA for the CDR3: TGTGCCAGCAGCTTAGGTACTGACCAAGAGACCCAGTACTTC.

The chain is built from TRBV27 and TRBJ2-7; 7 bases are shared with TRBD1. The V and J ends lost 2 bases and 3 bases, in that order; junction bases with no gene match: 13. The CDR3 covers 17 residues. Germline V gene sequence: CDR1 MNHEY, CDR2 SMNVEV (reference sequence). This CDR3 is CASSLRGQIHLNYEQYF. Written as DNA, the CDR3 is TGTGCCAGCAGTTTAAGGGGACAGATTCACCTGAACTACGAGCAGTACTTC.

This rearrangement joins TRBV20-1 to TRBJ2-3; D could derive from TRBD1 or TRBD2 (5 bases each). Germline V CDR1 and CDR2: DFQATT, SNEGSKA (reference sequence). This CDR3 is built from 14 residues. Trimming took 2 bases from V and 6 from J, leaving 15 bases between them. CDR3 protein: CSARYGARRDTQYF. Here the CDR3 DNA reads TGCAGTGCTAGATACGGGGCTCGGCGGGATACGCAGTATTTT.

The CDR3 DNA reads as TGTGCCAGCAGCTCTATTAGGACCTATGGCTACACCTTC. Its protein is CASSSIRTYGYTF. This chain connects TRBV6-1 to TRBJ1-2, with no clear D. Trimming cost V 6 bases and J 4 bases, with 12 bases left between them. CDR1 MNHNS and CDR2 SASEGT come from the germline V gene. The CDR3 consists of 13 residues.

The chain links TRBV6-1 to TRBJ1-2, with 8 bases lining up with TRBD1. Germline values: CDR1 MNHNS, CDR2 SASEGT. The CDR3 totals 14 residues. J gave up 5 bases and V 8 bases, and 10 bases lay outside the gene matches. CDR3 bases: TGTGCCAGCTCCCACCCGGGACAGGATTATGGCTACACCTTC. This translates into CASSHPGQDYGYTF.

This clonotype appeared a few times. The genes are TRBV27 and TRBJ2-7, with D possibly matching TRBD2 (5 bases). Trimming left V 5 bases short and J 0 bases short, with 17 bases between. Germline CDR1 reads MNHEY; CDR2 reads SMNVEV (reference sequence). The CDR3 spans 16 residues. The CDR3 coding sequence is TGTGCCAGCAGTCAACAACTGAGGGCGTCCTCCTACGAGCAGTACTTC. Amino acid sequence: CASSQQLRASSYEQYF.

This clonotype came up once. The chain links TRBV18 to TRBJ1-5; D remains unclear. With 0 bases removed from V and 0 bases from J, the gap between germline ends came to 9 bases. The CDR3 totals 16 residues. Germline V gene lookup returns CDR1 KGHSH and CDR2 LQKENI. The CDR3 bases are TGTGCCAGCTCACCACCCTCAACCTCTAGCAATCAGCCCCAGCATTTT. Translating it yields CASSPPSTSSNQPQHF.

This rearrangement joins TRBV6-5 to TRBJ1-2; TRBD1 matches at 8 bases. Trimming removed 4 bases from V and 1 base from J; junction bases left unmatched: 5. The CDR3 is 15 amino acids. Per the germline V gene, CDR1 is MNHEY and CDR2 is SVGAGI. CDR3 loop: CASSSPGGYNYGYTF. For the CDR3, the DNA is TGTGCCAGCAGTTCCCCAGGGGGCTATAACTATGGCTACACCTTC.

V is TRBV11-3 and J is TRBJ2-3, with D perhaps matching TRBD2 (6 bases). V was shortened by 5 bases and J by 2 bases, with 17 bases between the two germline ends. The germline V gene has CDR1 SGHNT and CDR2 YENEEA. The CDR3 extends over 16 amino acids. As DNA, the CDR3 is TGTGCCAGCAGCCCCACAACTGGGGGGTACACAGATACGCAGTATTTT. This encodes CASSPTTGGYTDTQYF.

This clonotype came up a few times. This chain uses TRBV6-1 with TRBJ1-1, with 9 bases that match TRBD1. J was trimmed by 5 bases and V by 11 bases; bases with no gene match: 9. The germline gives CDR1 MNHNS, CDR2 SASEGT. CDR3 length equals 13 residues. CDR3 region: CAGTTGGRTEAFF. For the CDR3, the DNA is TGTGCCGGCACCACAGGGGGCAGGACTGAAGCTTTCTTT.

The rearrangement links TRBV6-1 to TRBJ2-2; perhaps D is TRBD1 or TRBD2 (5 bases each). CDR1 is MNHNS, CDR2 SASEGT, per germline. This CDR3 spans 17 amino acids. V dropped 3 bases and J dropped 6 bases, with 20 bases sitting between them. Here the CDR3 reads CASSDAGTGNVAGELFF. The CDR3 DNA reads TGTGCCAGCAGTGATGCAGGGACGGGAAACGTGGCCGGGGAGCTGTTTTTT.

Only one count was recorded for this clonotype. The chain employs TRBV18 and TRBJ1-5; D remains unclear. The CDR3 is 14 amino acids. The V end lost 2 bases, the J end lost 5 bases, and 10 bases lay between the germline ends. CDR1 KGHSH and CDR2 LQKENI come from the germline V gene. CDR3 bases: TGTGCCAGCTCACCAAGCGGCAGGCATCAGCCCCAGCATTTT. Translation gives CASSPSGRHQPQHF.

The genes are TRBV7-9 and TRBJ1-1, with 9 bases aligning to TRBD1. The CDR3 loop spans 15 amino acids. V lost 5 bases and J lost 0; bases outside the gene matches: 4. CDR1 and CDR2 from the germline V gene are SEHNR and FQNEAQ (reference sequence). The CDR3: CASSPRDRVNTEAFF. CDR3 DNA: TGTGCCAGCAGCCCCAGGGACAGGGTGAACACTGAAGCTTTCTTT.

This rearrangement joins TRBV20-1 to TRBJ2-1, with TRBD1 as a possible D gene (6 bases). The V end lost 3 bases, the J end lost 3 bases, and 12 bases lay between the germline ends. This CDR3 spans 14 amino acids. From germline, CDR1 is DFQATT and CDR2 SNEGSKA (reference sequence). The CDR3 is CSARKGEFYNEQFF. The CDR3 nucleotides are TGCAGTGCTAGGAAGGGGGAATTCTACAATGAGCAGTTCTTC.

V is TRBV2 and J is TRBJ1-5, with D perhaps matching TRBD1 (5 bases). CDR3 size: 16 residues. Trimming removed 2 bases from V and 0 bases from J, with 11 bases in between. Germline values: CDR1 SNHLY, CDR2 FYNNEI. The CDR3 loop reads CASSELGATSNQPQHF. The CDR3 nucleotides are TGTGCCAGCAGTGAACTCGGGGCCACTAGCAATCAGCCCCAGCATTTT.

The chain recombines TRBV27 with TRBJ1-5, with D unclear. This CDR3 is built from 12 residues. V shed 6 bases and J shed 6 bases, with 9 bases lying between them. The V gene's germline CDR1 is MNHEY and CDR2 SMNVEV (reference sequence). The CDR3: CASSIWAQPQHF. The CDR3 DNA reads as TGTGCCAGCAGCATCTGGGCTCAGCCCCAGCATTTT.

CDR3 sequence (DNA): TGTGCCAGCAGTGCTAACAGATACGGAAACACTGAAGCTTTCTTT. Protein sequence: CASSANRYGNTEAFF. The chain employs TRBV2 and TRBJ1-1; D call uncertain. Germline V gene lookup returns CDR1 SNHLY and CDR2 FYNNEI. This CDR3 has 15 residues. V was clipped by 4 bases and J by 2 bases, with 14 bases between them.

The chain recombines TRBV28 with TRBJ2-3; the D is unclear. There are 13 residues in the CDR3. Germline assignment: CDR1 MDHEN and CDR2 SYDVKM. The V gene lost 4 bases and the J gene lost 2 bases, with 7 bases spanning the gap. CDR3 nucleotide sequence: TGTGCCAGCAGTTGGACCTTCACAGATACGCAGTATTTT. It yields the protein CASSWTFTDTQYF.

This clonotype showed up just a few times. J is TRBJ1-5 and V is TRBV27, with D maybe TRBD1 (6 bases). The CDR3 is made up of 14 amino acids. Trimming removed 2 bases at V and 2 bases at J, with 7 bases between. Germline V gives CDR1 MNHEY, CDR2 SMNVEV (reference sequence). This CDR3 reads CASSLRQGNQPQHF. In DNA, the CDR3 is TGTGCCAGCAGTTTACGACAGGGCAATCAGCCCCAGCATTTT.

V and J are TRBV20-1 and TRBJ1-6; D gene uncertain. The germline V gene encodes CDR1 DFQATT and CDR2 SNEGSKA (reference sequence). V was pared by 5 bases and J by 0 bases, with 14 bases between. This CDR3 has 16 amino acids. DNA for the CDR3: TGCAGTGCTCGAGCCGGCCGGAGCTCCTATAATTCACCCCTCCACTTT. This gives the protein CSARAGRSSYNSPLHF.

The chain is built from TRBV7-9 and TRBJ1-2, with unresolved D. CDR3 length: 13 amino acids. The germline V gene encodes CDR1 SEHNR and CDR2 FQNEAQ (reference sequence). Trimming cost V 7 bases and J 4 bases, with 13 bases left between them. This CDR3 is CASMKEGFYGYTF. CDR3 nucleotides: TGTGCCAGCATGAAGGAAGGGTTCTATGGCTACACCTTC.

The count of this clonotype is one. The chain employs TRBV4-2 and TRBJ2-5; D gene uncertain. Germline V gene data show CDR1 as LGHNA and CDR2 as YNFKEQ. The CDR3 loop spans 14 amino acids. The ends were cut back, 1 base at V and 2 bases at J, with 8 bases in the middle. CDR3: CASSQAGLQETQYF. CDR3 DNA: TGTGCCAGCAGCCAAGCGGGCCTACAAGAGACCCAGTACTTC.

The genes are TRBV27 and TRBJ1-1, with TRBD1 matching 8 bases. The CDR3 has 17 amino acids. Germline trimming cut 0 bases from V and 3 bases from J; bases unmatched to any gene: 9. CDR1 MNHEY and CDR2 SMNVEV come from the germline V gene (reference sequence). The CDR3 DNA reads TGTGCCAGCAGTTTATCGCAGGGGGCGTATACTTACACTGAAGCTTTCTTT. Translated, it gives CASSLSQGAYTYTEAFF.

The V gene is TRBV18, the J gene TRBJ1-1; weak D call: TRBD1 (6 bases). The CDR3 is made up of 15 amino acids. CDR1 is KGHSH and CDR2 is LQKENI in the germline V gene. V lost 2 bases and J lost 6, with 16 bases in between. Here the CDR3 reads CASSPDGGASAEAFF. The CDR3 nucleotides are TGTGCCAGCTCACCAGACGGGGGGGCTAGCGCTGAAGCTTTCTTT.